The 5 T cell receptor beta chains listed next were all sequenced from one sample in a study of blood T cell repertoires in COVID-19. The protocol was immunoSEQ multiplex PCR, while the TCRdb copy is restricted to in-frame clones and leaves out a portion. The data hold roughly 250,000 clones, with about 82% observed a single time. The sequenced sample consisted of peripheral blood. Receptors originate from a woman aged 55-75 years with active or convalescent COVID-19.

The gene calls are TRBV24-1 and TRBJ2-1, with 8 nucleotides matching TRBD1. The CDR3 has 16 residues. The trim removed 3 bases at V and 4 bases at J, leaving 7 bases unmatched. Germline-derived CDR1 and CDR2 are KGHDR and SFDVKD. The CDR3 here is CATSDPGTGSYNEQFF. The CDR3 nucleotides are TGTGCCACCAGTGATCCCGGGACAGGCTCTTACAATGAGCAGTTCTTC.

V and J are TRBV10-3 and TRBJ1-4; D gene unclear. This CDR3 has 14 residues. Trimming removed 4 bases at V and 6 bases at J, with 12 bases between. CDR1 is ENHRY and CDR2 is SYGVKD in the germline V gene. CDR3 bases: TGTGCCATCAGTGCAAAACTTGAGGATGAAAAACTGTTTTTT. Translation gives CAISAKLEDEKLFF.

The CDR3 DNA reads TGTGCCAGCATACCTCTCCCGCTAACAGGGGATTATAGCAATCAGCCCCAGCATTTT. Translation: CASIPLPLTGDYSNQPQHF. The chain couples TRBV6-4 to TRBJ1-5; 7 bases agree with TRBD1. Germline CDR1 reads MRHNA; CDR2 reads SNTAGT. The CDR3 loop spans 19 amino acids. The V gene end was trimmed by 7 bases and the J gene end by 0 bases; junction bases not matched to a gene: 18.

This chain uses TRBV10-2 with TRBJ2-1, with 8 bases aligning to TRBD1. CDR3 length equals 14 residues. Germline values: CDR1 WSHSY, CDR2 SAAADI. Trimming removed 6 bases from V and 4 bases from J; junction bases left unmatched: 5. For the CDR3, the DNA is TGCGCCAGCAGAACAGGGGGACGGTACAATGAGCAGTTCTTC. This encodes CASRTGGRYNEQFF.

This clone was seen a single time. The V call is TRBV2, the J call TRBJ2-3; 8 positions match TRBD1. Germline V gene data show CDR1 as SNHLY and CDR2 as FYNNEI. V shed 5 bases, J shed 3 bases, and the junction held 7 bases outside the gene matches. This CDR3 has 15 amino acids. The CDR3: CASSLDRVLTDTQYF. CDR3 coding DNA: TGTGCCAGCAGTCTGGACAGGGTGTTGACAGATACGCAGTATTTT.